The 23 T cell receptor beta chains below all came from one sample that was sequenced in a study of cytomegalovirus exposure and HLA in healthy donors. The PCR had 60 Vbeta and 13 Jbeta primers. The method was immunoSEQ multiplex PCR; TCRdb's version includes in-frame clones alone and lacks a portion of them. The sample carries 180,000 or so clones, over 65% recorded once. The source material was PBMCs. Receptors were obtained from a man younger than 35 in good health and CMV-seronegative.

This clone was seen a few times. The V call is TRBV7-9, the J call TRBJ1-4; weak D call: TRBD1 (6 bases). The CDR3 consists of 15 residues. V gave up 5 bases and J gave up 3 bases, with 13 bases separating them. The germline V gene encodes CDR1 SEHNR and CDR2 FQNEAQ (reference sequence). Here the CDR3 DNA reads TGTGCCAGCAGCCCTGAGGGGGTGGCTAATGAAAAACTGTTTTTT. It specifies CASSPEGVANEKLFF.

The count of this clone is one. The rearrangement links TRBV18 to TRBJ2-7; a possible D gene is TRBD1 (6 bases). Germline V gene lookup returns CDR1 KGHSH and CDR2 LQKENI. The ends were cut back, 6 bases at V and 0 bases at J, with 9 bases in the middle. The CDR3 covers 13 residues. As DNA, the CDR3 is TGTGCCAGCTCTCAGGACAGCTCCTACGAGCAGTACTTC. This encodes CASSQDSSYEQYF.

V gene TRBV5-4 combines with J gene TRBJ2-7; D is perhaps TRBD2 (5 bases). The CDR3 runs to 14 residues. V lost 5 bases, J lost 2 bases, and 14 bases lay in between. CDR1 is SGHNT and CDR2 is YYREEE in the germline V gene (reference sequence). For the CDR3, the DNA is TGTGCCAGCAGTGAGGGCAGTCCCCCCTACGAGCAGTACTTC. As protein: CASSEGSPPYEQYF. The full variable domain, in which reference TRBV5-4 and TRBJ2-7 provide the parts outside the CDR3, is ETGVTQSPTHLIKTRGQQVTLRCSSQSGHNTVSWYQQALGQGPQFIFQYYREEENGRGNFPPRFSGLQFPNYSSELNVNALELDDSALYLCASSEGSPPYEQYFGPGTRLTVT.

This clone has only a few counts. The V call is TRBV4-3, the J call TRBJ1-1; unclear D gene. CDR1 is LGHNA and CDR2 is YSLEER in the germline V gene. This CDR3 comprises 15 residues. V dropped 0 bases and J dropped 0 bases, with 8 bases sitting between them. CDR3 amino acids: CASSQDRAMNTEAFF. Here the CDR3 DNA reads TGCGCCAGCAGCCAAGATCGAGCTATGAACACTGAAGCTTTCTTT.

V usage is TRBV9 and J usage is TRBJ2-1; the D gene is possibly TRBD2 (6 bases). In germline, CDR1 is SGDLS, CDR2 YYNGEE. The ends were cut back, 3 bases at V and 14 bases at J, with 21 bases in the middle. The CDR3 length is 14 residues. The chain's CDR3 is CASSAEGGPVEKFF. For the CDR3, the DNA is TGTGCCAGCAGCGCGGAGGGCGGGCCAGTTGAAAAGTTCTTC. Full variable domain (remainder filled in from reference TRBV9 and TRBJ2-1): DSGVTQTPKHLITATGQRVTLRCSPRSGDLSVYWYQQSLDQGLQFLIQYYNGEERAKGNILERFSAQQFPDLHSELNLSSLELGDSALYFCASSAEGGPVEKFFGPGTRLTVL.

The chain joins TRBV30 to TRBJ1-5; 7 nucleotides align to TRBD1. The germline gives CDR1 GTSNPN, CDR2 SVGIG (reference sequence). The CDR3 is made up of 15 amino acids. After removal of 3 bases from V and 2 bases from J, the junction contained 7 bases not matched to a gene. The CDR3 sequence: CAWSAAGTGNQPQHF. In nucleotides, the CDR3 is TGTGCCTGGAGCGCCGCCGGGACAGGCAATCAGCCCCAGCATTTT. The full variable domain, with the rest looked up from reference TRBV30 and TRBJ1-5, is SQTIHQWPATLVQPVGSPLSLECTVEGTSNPNLYWYRQAAGRGLQLLFYSVGIGQISSEVPQNLSASRPQDRQFILSSKKLLLSDSGFYLCAWSAAGTGNQPQHFGDGTRLSIL.

The chain joins TRBV19 to TRBJ2-5, with TRBD1 identical over 9 bases. This CDR3 spans 13 amino acids. With 5 bases clipped from V and 4 bases from J, the junction kept 2 bases outside the gene matches. The germline V gene has CDR1 LNHDA and CDR2 SQIVND (reference sequence). The CDR3 sequence is CASSGTGPETQYF. Here the CDR3 DNA reads TGTGCCAGTAGTGGGACAGGGCCAGAGACCCAGTACTTC.

The chain joins TRBV7-2 to TRBJ1-2; TRBD1 agrees at 9 bases. Germline CDR1 reads SGHTA; CDR2 reads FQGNSA. J lost 7 bases, V lost 1 base, and 7 bases had no gene match. This CDR3 is built from 15 residues. CDR3 region: CASSLGTQGALGYTF. The CDR3 DNA reads TGTGCCAGCAGCTTAGGTACACAGGGGGCGCTTGGCTACACCTTC.

The gene calls are TRBV19 and TRBJ2-7, with D uncertain. The CDR3 runs to 14 residues. Germline lookup yields CDR1 LNHDA and CDR2 SQIVND (reference sequence). Trimming removed 6 bases at V and 1 base at J, with 13 bases between. The CDR3 DNA reads TGTGCCAGTAGCCCCGACTGGGTTTCCTACGAGCAGTACTTC. The encoded protein is CASSPDWVSYEQYF.

Regarding this clone: Because the CDR3's place on the DNA is in doubt, the DNA is left out and the CDR3 is given as listed by TCRdb. The chain uses TRBV19 and TRBJ2-5; no DNA check was done on the table's D call, TRBD2. The CDR3 region is 15 residues in length, termini included. CDR1 is LNHDA and CDR2 is SQIVND in the germline V gene (reference sequence). The CDR3 spells CASTSASGGKETQYF.

This rearrangement joins TRBV6-1 to TRBJ1-1; D is ambiguous. CDR1 is MNHNS and CDR2 is SASEGT in the germline V gene. V lost 8 bases, J lost 1 base, and 5 bases lay in between. The CDR3 sequence is 11 residues long. In DNA form, the CDR3 reads TGTGCCAGCGTAGAGAACACTGAAGCTTTCTTT. Translated: CASVENTEAFF.

The chain couples TRBV5-4 to TRBJ1-5, with TRBD1 matching over 7 bases. The V gene end was trimmed by 4 bases and the J gene end by 3 bases; junction bases not matched to a gene: 10. The CDR3 extends over 16 amino acids. The germline CDR1 and CDR2 sequences are SGHNT and YYREEE (reference sequence). This chain's CDR3 is CASSSRQGKSNQPQHF. In DNA form, the CDR3 reads TGTGCCAGCAGCAGTCGACAGGGAAAGTCCAATCAGCCCCAGCATTTT. Full variable domain (remainder filled in from reference TRBV5-4 and TRBJ1-5): ETGVTQSPTHLIKTRGQQVTLRCSSQSGHNTVSWYQQALGQGPQFIFQYYREEENGRGNFPPRFSGLQFPNYSSELNVNALELDDSALYLCASSSRQGKSNQPQHFGDGTRLSIL.

The chain recombines TRBV19 with TRBJ2-7, with D possibly being TRBD1 (6 bases). Trimming pared 1 base from V and 4 bases from J, leaving 23 bases between. The CDR3 has 18 amino acids. Germline CDR1 is LNHDA and CDR2 is SQIVND (reference sequence). Written as DNA, the CDR3 is TGTGCCAGTAGTATAGGGGGACGGACAGCGAACCTCCTGTACGAGCAGTACTTC. It codes for CASSIGGRTANLLYEQYF.

The genes are TRBV5-6 and TRBJ2-7; TRBD1 matches 9 bases. CDR1 is SGHDT and CDR2 is YYEEEE in the germline V gene. The CDR3 has 17 amino acids. V was pared by 0 bases and J by 5 bases, with 12 bases of the junction left unmatched. The CDR3 bases are TGTGCCAGCAGCTTGGCTAACCCCGGGACAGGGTCTAACGAGCAGTACTTC. It encodes CASSLANPGTGSNEQYF.

The CDR3 sequence is CASSQSASIGGADNEQFF. For the CDR3, the DNA is TGCGCCAGCAGCCAGTCAGCGTCGATCGGGGGGGCCGACAATGAGCAGTTCTTC. The rearrangement links TRBV4-3 to TRBJ2-1; 8 bases map to TRBD2. Germline assignment: CDR1 LGHNA and CDR2 YSLEER. This CDR3 is 18 amino acids long. The J segment lost 5 bases and the V segment lost 3 bases, leaving 15 bases of the junction unmatched.

The rearrangement joins TRBV10-3 to TRBJ1-4; TRBD1 agrees at 9 bases. Germline lookup yields CDR1 ENHRY and CDR2 SYGVKD. V gave up 10 bases and J gave up 7 bases; unmatched junction bases: 7. There are 13 residues in the CDR3. CDR3 protein: CAKRQGEVEKLFF. The CDR3 DNA follows: TGTGCCAAACGACAGGGGGAGGTTGAAAAACTGTTTTTT.

The chain couples TRBV19 to TRBJ1-2; D is ambiguous. Germline V gives CDR1 LNHDA, CDR2 SQIVND (reference sequence). This CDR3 is 11 amino acids long. The ends were cut back, 4 bases at V and 2 bases at J, with 2 bases in the middle. CDR3: CASSTNYGYTF. The CDR3 coding sequence is TGTGCCAGTAGTACAAACTATGGCTACACCTTC.

The chain is built from TRBV7-3 and TRBJ2-1, with a possible D match to TRBD2 (6 bases). CDR1 is SGHTA and CDR2 is FQGTGA in the germline V gene. The CDR3 extends over 16 amino acids. V was cut by 5 bases and J by 6 bases, with 20 bases left in between. This chain's CDR3 is CASSRSGGSLGNEQFF. The CDR3 DNA follows: TGTGCCAGCAGCAGAAGTGGAGGGAGTCTGGGCAATGAGCAGTTCTTC.

The rearrangement joins TRBV30 to TRBJ1-3; D may be TRBD1 (6 bases). Germline V gene sequence: CDR1 GTSNPN, CDR2 SVGIG (reference sequence). V was pared by 5 bases and J by 0 bases, with 8 bases between. CDR3 length equals 13 residues. Here the CDR3 reads CAWGQNSGNTIYF. CDR3 DNA: TGTGCCTGGGGACAGAACTCTGGAAACACCATATATTTT.

The CDR3 loop reads CASSFYRSSGANVLTF. The CDR3 nucleotides read TGTGCCAGCAGCTTTTACAGAAGCTCTGGGGCCAACGTCCTGACTTTC. The J gene is TRBJ2-6, the V gene TRBV7-6, with D uncertain. This CDR3 region has 16 residues. V lost 3 bases and J 0 bases, leaving 9 bases between the germline ends. Germline V lookup: CDR1 SGHVS, CDR2 FNYEAQ.

DNA for the CDR3: TGCGCCAGCAGCCAACAGGGTTATGAGCAGTTCTTC. Translating it yields CASSQQGYEQFF. J is TRBJ2-1 and V is TRBV4-3; tentatively, D is TRBD1 (5 bases). Trimming left V 2 bases short and J 8 bases short, with 7 bases between. The germline CDR1 and CDR2 sequences are LGHNA and YSLEER. This CDR3 has 12 residues.

The gene calls are TRBV5-4 and TRBJ2-5, with 11 bases identical to TRBD1. The J call may be mistaken, given a closer DNA end match to TRBJ2-7. The CDR3 has 16 amino acids. Germline-derived CDR1 and CDR2 are SGHNT and YYREEE (reference sequence). Here the CDR3 reads CASSLRGQGDSYEQYF. DNA for the CDR3: TGTGCCAGCAGCTTGAGGGGACAGGGGGACTCCTACGAGCAGTACTTC.

The chain couples TRBV7-9 to TRBJ2-1, with 9 bases aligning to TRBD2. CDR3 length: 15 residues. The germline gives CDR1 SEHNR, CDR2 FQNEAQ (reference sequence). V shed 5 bases and J 1 base; nucleotides not matched to a gene: 3. CDR3 sequence: CASSNSGRSYNEQFF. DNA for the CDR3: TGTGCCAGCAGCAATAGCGGGAGATCCTACAATGAGCAGTTCTTC.